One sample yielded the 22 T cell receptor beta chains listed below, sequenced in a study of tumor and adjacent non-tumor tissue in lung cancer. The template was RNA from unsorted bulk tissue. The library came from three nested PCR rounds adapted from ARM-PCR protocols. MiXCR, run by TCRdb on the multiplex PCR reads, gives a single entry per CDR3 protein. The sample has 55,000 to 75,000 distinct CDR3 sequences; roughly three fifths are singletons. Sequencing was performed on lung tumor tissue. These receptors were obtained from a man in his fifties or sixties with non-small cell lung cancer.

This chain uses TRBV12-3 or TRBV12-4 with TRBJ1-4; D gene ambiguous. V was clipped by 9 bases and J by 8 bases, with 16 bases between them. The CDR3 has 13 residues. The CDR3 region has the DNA TGTGCCAGTTGTCTGAGGGCTTACGAAAAACTGTTTTTT. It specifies CASCLRAYEKLFF.

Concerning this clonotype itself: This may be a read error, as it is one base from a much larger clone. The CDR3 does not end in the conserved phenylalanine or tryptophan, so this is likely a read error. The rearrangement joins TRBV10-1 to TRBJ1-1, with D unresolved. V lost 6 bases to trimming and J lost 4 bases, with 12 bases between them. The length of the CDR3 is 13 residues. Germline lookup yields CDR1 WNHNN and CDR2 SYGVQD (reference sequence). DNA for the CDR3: TGCGCCAGCAGGAGGGAGTTGGCCACTGAAGCTTTCGTT. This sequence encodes CASRRELATEAFV.

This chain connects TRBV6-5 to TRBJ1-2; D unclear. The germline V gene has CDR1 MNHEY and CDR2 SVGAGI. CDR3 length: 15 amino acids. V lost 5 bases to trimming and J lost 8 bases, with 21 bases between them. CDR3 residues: CASSPSIIPFGGYTF. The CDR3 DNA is TGTGCCAGCAGTCCTTCAATAATCCCTTTCGGGGGCTACACCTTC.

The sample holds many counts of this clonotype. The chain's CDR3 is CASSENTEAFF. DNA of the CDR3: TGCGCCAGCAGTGAAAACACTGAAGCTTTCTTT. The chain couples TRBV10-1 to TRBJ1-1, with no clear D. V dropped 3 bases and J dropped 2 bases, with 1 base sitting between them. The length of the CDR3 is 11 residues. CDR1 and CDR2 from the germline V gene are WNHNN and SYGVQD (reference sequence).

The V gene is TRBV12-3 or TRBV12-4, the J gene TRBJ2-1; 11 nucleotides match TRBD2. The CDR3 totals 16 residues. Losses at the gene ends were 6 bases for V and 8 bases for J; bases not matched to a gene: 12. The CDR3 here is CASSLVYTSGSYEQFF. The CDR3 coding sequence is TGTGCCAGCAGCCTCGTATACACTAGCGGGAGCTATGAGCAGTTCTTC.

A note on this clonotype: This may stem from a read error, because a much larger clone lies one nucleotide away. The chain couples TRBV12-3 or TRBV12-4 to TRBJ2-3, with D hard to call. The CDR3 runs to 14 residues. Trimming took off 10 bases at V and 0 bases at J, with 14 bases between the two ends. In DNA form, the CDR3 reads TGTGCCACCAGACTTAGGTCTAGCACAGATACGCAGTATTTT. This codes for CATRLRSSTDTQYF.

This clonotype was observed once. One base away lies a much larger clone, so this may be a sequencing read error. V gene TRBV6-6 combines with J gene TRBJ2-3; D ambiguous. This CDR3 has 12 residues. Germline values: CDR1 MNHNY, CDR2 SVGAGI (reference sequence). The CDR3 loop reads CTSSNPTDTQYF. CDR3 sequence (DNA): TGTACCAGCAGTAACCCCACAGATACGCAGTATTTT.

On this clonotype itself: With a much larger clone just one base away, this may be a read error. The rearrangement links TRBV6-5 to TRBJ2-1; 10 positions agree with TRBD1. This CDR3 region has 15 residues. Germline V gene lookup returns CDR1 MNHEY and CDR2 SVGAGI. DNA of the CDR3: TGTGTCAGCTCTCGGGGACAGGGGCGAAAGAATGAGCAGTTCTTC. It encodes CVSSRGQGRKNEQFF.

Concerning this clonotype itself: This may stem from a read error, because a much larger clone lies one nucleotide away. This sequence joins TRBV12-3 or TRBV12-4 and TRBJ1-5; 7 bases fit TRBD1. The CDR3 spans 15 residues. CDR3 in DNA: TGTGTCAGCAGTAGGGCAGGGGGTAGCAATCAGCCCCAGCATTTT. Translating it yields CVSSRAGGSNQPQHF.

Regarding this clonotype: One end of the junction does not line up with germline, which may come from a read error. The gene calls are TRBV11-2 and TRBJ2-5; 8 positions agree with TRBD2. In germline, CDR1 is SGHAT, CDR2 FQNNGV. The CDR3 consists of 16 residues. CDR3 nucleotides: TGTGCCGGCAGCTTAGGGGTGGCGGGAGGACGGGAGACCCAGTACTTC. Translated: CAGSLGVAGGRETQYF. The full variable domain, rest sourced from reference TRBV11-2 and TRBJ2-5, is EAGVAQSPRYKIIEKRQSVAFWCNPISGHATLYWYQQILGQGPKLLIQFQNNGVVDDSQLPKDRFSAERLKGVDSTLKIQPAKLEDSAVYLCAGSLGVAGGRETQYFGPGTRLLVL.

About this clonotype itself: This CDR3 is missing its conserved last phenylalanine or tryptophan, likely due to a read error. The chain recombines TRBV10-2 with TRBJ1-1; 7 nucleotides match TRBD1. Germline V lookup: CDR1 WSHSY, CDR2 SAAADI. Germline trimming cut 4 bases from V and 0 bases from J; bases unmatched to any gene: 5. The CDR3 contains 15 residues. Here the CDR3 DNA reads TGCGCCAGCAGTGGAGACAGGGAGATGAACACTGAAGCTTTCTTA. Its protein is CASSGDREMNTEAFL.

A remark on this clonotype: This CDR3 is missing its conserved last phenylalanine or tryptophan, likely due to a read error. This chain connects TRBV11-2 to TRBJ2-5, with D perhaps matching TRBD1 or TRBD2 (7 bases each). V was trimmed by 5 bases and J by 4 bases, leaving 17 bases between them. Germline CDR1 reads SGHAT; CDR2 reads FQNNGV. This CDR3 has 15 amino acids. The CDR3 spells CASSPQGGVPETQYL. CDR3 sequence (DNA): TGTGCCAGCAGCCCCCAGGGGGGGGTCCCAGAGACCCAGTACCTC.

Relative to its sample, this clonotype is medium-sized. This CDR3 is CASSGTNTEAFF. CDR3 DNA: TGTGCCAGCAGCGGGACAAACACTGAAGCTTTCTTT. This chain links TRBV11-3 with TRBJ1-1, with a possible D match to TRBD1 (6 bases). The CDR3 is 12 residues long. CDR1 and CDR2 (germline): SGHNT, YENEEA. The ends were cut back, 5 bases at V and 2 bases at J, with 6 bases in the middle.

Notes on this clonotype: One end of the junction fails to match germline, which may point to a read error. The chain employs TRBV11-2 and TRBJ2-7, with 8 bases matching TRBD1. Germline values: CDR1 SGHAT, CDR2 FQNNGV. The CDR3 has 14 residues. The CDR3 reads CARSPGQGLSEQYF. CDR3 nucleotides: TGTGCCCGCAGCCCTGGACAGGGACTCTCCGAGCAGTACTTC.

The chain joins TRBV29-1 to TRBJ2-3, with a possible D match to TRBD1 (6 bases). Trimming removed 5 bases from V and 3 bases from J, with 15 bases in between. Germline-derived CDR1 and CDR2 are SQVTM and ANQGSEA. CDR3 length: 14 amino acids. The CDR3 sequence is CSVIREQGTDTQYF. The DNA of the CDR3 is TGCAGCGTTATCCGAGAACAGGGTACAGATACGCAGTATTTT.

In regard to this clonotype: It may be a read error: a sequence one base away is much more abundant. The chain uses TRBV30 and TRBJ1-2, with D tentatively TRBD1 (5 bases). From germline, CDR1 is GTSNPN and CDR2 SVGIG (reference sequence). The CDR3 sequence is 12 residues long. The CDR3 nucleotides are TGTTCCTGGAGGCGGGGGGACTATGGCTACACCTTC. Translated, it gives CSWRRGDYGYTF.

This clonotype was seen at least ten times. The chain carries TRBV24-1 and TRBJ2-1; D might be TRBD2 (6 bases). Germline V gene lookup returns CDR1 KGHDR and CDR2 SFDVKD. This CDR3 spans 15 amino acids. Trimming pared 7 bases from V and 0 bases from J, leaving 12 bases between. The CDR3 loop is CATRGAGSSYNEQFF. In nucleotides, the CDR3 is TGTGCCACCAGAGGGGCGGGGAGCTCCTACAATGAGCAGTTCTTC.

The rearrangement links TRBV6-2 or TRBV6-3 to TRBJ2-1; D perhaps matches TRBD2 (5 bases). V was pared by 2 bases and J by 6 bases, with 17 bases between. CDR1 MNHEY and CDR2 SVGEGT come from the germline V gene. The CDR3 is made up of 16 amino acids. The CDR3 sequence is CASSYGVRTGGNEQFF. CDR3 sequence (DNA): TGTGCCAGCAGTTACGGGGTCAGGACTGGCGGCAATGAGCAGTTCTTC.

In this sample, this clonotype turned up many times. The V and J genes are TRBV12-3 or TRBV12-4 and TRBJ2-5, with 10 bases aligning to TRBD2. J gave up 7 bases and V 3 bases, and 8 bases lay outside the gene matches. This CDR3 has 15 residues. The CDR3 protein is CASSLGLAGVGTQYF. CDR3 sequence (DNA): TGTGCCAGCAGTTTGGGGCTAGCGGGAGTTGGGACCCAGTACTTC.

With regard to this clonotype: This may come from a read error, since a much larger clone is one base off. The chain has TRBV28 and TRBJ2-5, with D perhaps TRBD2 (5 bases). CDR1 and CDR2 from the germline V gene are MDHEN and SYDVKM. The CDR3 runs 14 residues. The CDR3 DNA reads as TGTGCCAGCAGTTTGCATGCAGGAGGAGAGACCCAGAACTTC. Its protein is CASSLHAGGETQNF.

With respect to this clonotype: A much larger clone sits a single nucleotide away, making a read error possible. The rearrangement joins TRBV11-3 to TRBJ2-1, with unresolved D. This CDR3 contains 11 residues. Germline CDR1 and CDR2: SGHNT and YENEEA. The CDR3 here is CASSNNNEQSF. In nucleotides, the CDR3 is TGTGCCAGCAGCAACAACAATGAGCAGTCCTTC.

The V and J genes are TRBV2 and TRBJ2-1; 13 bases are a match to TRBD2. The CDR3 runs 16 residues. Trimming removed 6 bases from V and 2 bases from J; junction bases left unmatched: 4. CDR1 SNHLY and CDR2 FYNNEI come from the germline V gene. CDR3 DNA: TGTGCCAGCAGCAAGGGACTAGCGGGAACCTACAATGAGCAGTTCTTC. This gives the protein CASSKGLAGTYNEQFF.